This is a list of T cell receptor beta chains from one sample in a study of shared clonotypes between healthy human individuals. Generated by immunoSEQ multiplex PCR, the TCRdb table keeps only in-frame clones and is missing some. The table lists about half a million clones, over 60% of them singletons. The sample comprised PBMCs. These receptors were collected from a middle-aged woman in good health. Some clones in this sample may be carry-over from other donors' samples. The CDR3 runs from the conserved cysteine through the conserved F or W.

CDR3 length	V gene	CDR3 protein
16	TRBV7-8	CASSLRAGLSTDTQYF
13	TRBV2	CASTGQITGELFF
16	TRBV18	CASSPMTVANTGELFF
16	TRBV18	CASSPSALANTGELFF
14	TRBV7-9	CASSLTGPPPEQFF
12	TRBV30	CAWSVWGREQYF
15	TRBV27	CASSVTREAKNIQYF
14	TRBV10-1	CASSGSGTTYEQYF
14	TRBV5-8	CASSLGQGSYEQYF
14	TRBV29-1	CSGCRGLQPGELFF
14	TRBV7-6	CASSKDLVGHGYTF
14	TRBV5-1	CASSPGSTQETQYF
17	TRBV2	CASAKGASDFNTGELFF
14	TRBV4-1	CASRQFGLGETQYF
13	TRBV9	CASSVGQVAEAFF
14	TRBV4-2	CASSGLADQETQYF
15	TRBV7-3	CASSPGQGGLYGYTF
15	TRBV5-1	CASSLGVVGTGELFF
16	TRBV10-1	CASSESGSGRSDEQYF
14	TRBV2	CASRAGRMNNEQFF
15	TRBV9	CASSVSATLYNEQFF
15	TRBV7-9	CASSFGGSRYNEQFF
15	TRBV7-9	CASSTRTSGTDTQYF
15	TRBV7-6	CASSLLAGSTDEQFF
17	TRBV7-9	CASSLRDRGRRNTEAFF
14	TRBV5-1	CASSLEGTTDTQYF
14	TRBV5-5	CASKLATGTGELFF
13	TRBV30	CAWSARLENEQFF
16	TRBV7-3	CASSLSLAGGGDTQYF
14	TRBV6-1	CASSVVWEDTEAFF
15	TRBV11-3	CASSLVGQGYNEQFF
12	TRBV5-8	CASSLGGRAQSF
17	TRBV19	CASSKAGTRGLSAEQYF
15	TRBV7-3	CASSSTGGPYNEQFF